This TCR beta chain originates from a study of T cells after yellow fever vaccination. Study in general: Each low-cell-number fraction was prepared by means of SMART-Seq v4 Ultra Low Input. Study conclusions and caveats: Clonotypes shared by both compartments, CD4 and CD8, made up a small share. Abundant clonotypes from the bulk population could contaminate FACS-sorted repertoires.

This CDR3 region has 16 residues. The V end was cut by 0 bases, the J end by 2 bases, with 11 bases between. Germline CDR1 and CDR2: MGHRA and YSYEKL. This clonotype has a handful of counts. Its cognate antigen is unknown. Universal primer sites and UMIs were introduced during 5'RACE template-switching synthesis of TCR cDNA. Via MiXCR, TCRdb re-called the 5' RACE reads, giving one row per CDR3 protein. Here the sample spans some 320,000 distinct CDR3 sequences, roughly 9.4% being singletons. The TCR sequence derives from a man aged 18 to 30 who received the YFV17D yellow fever vaccine. The sequencing here drew on PBMCs, taken on the day of the first yellow fever vaccination. The rearrangement joins TRBV4-1 to TRBJ2-1; no reliable D call. DNA of the CDR3: TGCGCCAGCAGCCAAGATCGGATAACTGCCTACAATGAGCAGTTCTTC. Protein: CASSQDRITAYNEQFF.